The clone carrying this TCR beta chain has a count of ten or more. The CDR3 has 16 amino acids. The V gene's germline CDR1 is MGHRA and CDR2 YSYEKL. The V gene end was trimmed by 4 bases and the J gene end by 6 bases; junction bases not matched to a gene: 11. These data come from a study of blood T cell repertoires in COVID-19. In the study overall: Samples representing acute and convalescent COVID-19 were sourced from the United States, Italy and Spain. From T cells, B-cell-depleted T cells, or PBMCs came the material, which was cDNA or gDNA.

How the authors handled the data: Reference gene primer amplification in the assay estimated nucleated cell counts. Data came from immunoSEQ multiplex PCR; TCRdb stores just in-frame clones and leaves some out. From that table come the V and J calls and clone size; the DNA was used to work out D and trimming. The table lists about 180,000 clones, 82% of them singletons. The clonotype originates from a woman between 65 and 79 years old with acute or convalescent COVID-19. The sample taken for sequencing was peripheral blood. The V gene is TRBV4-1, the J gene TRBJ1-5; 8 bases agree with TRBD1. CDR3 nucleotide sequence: TGCGCCAGCAGCCTGAGTGAGGTCAGGGGGCCTCAGCCCCAGCATTTT. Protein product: CASSLSEVRGPQPQHF.